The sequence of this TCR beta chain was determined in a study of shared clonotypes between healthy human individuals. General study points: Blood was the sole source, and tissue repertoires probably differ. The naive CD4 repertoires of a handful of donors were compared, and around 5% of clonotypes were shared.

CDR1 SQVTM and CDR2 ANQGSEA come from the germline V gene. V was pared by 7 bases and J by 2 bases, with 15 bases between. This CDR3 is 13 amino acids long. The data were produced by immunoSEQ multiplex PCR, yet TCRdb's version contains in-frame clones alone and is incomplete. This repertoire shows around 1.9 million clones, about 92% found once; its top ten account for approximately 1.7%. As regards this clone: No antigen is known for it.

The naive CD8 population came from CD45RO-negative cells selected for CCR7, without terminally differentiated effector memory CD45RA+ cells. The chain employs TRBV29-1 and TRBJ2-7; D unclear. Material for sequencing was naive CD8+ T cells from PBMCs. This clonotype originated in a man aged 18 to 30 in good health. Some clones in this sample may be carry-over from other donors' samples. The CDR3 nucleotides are TGCAGCGCCTTGGACCGAATTCCCTACGAGCAGTACTTC. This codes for CSALDRIPYEQYF.